This T cell receptor beta chain was found in a study of a mutant IDH1 vaccine in newly diagnosed glioma. Study at large: Initiation of the vaccine course occurred 4-6 weeks after radiotherapy alone, or alongside temozolomide cycles.

Notes on this clone: No antigen is known for it.

Data came from immunoSEQ multiplex PCR; TCRdb stores just in-frame clones and leaves some out. The sample shows tens of thousands of clones, around 80% of them seen only once. Time point noted: week 5, during vaccination. Vaccinated patients received 300 ug of mutant IDH1 20-mer peptide per dose, with topical imiquimod. Every donor had a new WHO grade 3 or 4 astrocytoma that was IDH1-mutant, with loss of nuclear ATRX. Whole-study results and caveats: Immune responses induced by vaccination arose in roughly 95% of the patients.

The length of the CDR3 is 11 residues. Trimming took off 3 bases at V and 10 bases at J, with 9 bases between the two ends. Germline V gene data show CDR1 as DFQATT and CDR2 as SNEGSKA (reference sequence). The chain recombines TRBV20-1 with TRBJ1-4, with D uncertain. The TCR comes from a man in his forties or fifties with glioma. The sequenced sample was PBMCs, obtained from a glioma patient whose treatment included an IDH1 peptide vaccine. CDR3 residues: CSASWSGKLFF. The CDR3 region has the DNA TGCAGTGCTAGTTGGAGCGGAAAACTGTTTTTT.